The 14 T cell receptor beta chains below all came from one sample that was sequenced in a study of T cell responses to AZD1222 COVID-19 vaccine. Assay used: immunoSEQ multiplex PCR; TCRdb lists only in-frame clones, some missing. The data hold about 180,000 clones, with approximately 86% observed a single time. The sequencing used peripheral blood, collected 28 days after the second AZD1222 dose. The receptors shown here come from an adult who received the AZD1222 COVID-19 vaccine.

The chain carries TRBV11-1 and TRBJ2-7, with 10 bases identical to TRBD2. V lost 5 bases and J lost 2; bases outside the gene matches: 9. The CDR3 spans 16 residues. Germline V gene data show CDR1 as SGHAT and CDR2 as FQDESV (reference sequence). The CDR3 DNA is TGTGCCAGCAGCCGTTCTTTAGCGGGGGGCCCCTACGAGCAGTACTTC. It encodes CASSRSLAGGPYEQYF.

The chain is built from TRBV3-1 (or the pseudogene TRBV3-2) and TRBJ1-2; TRBD1 aligns across 7 bases. The V gene end was trimmed by 7 bases and the J gene end by 3 bases; junction bases not matched to a gene: 11. The germline V gene has CDR1 LGHDT and CDR2 YNNKEL (reference sequence). This CDR3 comprises 15 residues. CDR3: CASTTRGGSDYGYTF. CDR3 coding DNA: TGTGCCAGCACCACTAGAGGGGGCTCGGACTATGGCTACACCTTC.

The rearrangement uses TRBV3-1 (or the pseudogene TRBV3-2) and TRBJ2-2; D possibly corresponds to TRBD2 (6 bases). CDR3 length: 15 residues. Trimming removed 5 bases from V and 1 base from J, with 11 bases in between. Germline V lookup: CDR1 LGHDT, CDR2 YNNKEL (reference sequence). The CDR3 sequence is CASSSNGGNTGELFF. Written as DNA, the CDR3 is TGTGCCAGCAGCTCCAACGGGGGGAACACCGGGGAGCTGTTTTTT.

This rearrangement joins TRBV5-1 to TRBJ2-7; possibly TRBD2 for D (6 bases). CDR1 and CDR2 from the germline V gene are SGHRS and YFSETQ. Trimming shortened V by 2 bases and J by 2 bases, and 8 bases separated the two germline ends. The CDR3 runs 13 residues. DNA of the CDR3: TGCGCCAGCAGCTTTGGGGGGACCTACGAGCAGTACTTC. It codes for CASSFGGTYEQYF.

The chain carries TRBV9 and TRBJ1-1, with D perhaps matching TRBD1 (5 bases). Trimming removed 4 bases at V and 3 bases at J, with 10 bases between. CDR3 size: 13 residues. Germline CDR1 is SGDLS and CDR2 is YYNGEE. The CDR3 region is CASSPRGDTEAFF. CDR3 DNA: TGTGCCAGCAGCCCGCGAGGGGACACTGAAGCTTTCTTT. Supplemented by reference TRBV9 and TRBJ1-1, the full variable domain reads DSGVTQTPKHLITATGQRVTLRCSPRSGDLSVYWYQQSLDQGLQFLIQYYNGEERAKGNILERFSAQQFPDLHSELNLSSLELGDSALYFCASSPRGDTEAFFGQGTRLTVV.

The chain is built from TRBV7-2 and TRBJ2-7; 7 bases line up with TRBD2. Germline-derived CDR1 and CDR2 are SGHTA and FQGNSA. The length of the CDR3 is 17 residues. J gave up 0 bases and V 5 bases, and 13 bases lay outside the gene matches. This CDR3 is CASSQQGAGGGSYEQYF. The CDR3 DNA is TGTGCCAGCAGCCAACAAGGGGCGGGCGGGGGCTCCTACGAGCAGTACTTC. Combining the CDR3 with reference TRBV7-2 and TRBJ2-7 gives the whole variable domain GAGVSQSPSNKVTEKGKDVELRCDPISGHTALYWYRQSLGQGLEFLIYFQGNSAPDKSGLPSDRFSAERTGGSVSTLTIQRTQQEDSAVYLCASSQQGAGGGSYEQYFGPGTRLTVT.

This rearrangement joins TRBV5-1 to TRBJ2-7; D possibly corresponds to TRBD1 (6 bases). The V end was cut by 0 bases, the J end by 3 bases, with 10 bases between. This CDR3 spans 14 amino acids. Germline V lookup: CDR1 SGHRS, CDR2 YFSETQ. DNA for the CDR3: TGCGCCAGCAGCTTGGGGACAGAAAACTACGAGCAGTACTTC. Translating gives CASSLGTENYEQYF.

CDR3 coding DNA: TGCAGCGTTGTCCCGAGCGCCTACGAGCAGTACTTC. Encoded protein: CSVVPSAYEQYF. This chain links TRBV29-1 with TRBJ2-7; D uncertain. V gave up 4 bases and J gave up 2 bases, with 9 bases separating them. Per germline, CDR1 SQVTM and CDR2 ANQGSEA. CDR3 length: 12 amino acids.

The V and J genes are TRBV7-9 and TRBJ2-7; a weak D match, TRBD1 (5 bases). Germline loops: CDR1 SEHNR, CDR2 FQNEAQ (reference sequence). The CDR3 consists of 13 residues. The ends were cut back, 1 base at V and 5 bases at J, with 9 bases in the middle. The CDR3 region is CASSLEGIHEQYF. CDR3 in DNA: TGTGCCAGCAGCTTAGAGGGGATCCACGAGCAGTACTTC.

This clone showed up just a few times. This chain links TRBV7-2 with TRBJ2-7; 13 bases align to TRBD2. Germline CDR1 is SGHTA and CDR2 is FQGNSA. This CDR3 is built from 16 residues. Trimming removed 0 bases from V and 7 bases from J; junction bases left unmatched: 6. CDR3 sequence (DNA): TGTGCCAGCAGCTTAGCGCAGGGACTAGCGGGGAGGGAGCAGTACTTC. This sequence encodes CASSLAQGLAGREQYF.

The gene calls are TRBV7-2 and TRBJ2-2; D is perhaps TRBD1 (5 bases). This CDR3 is built from 15 residues. CDR1 and CDR2 from the germline V gene are SGHTA and FQGNSA. Trimming shortened V by 5 bases and J by 5 bases, and 15 bases separated the two germline ends. CDR3 sequence reads: CASSQLRVLTGELFF. The CDR3 nucleotides are TGTGCCAGCAGCCAACTCAGGGTTCTGACCGGGGAGCTGTTTTTT.

This clone was found a few times. The chain recombines TRBV7-8 with TRBJ2-1, with D perhaps TRBD2 (6 bases). CDR3 size: 16 residues. Germline V gives CDR1 SGHVS, CDR2 FQNEAQ. Trimming removed 5 bases from V and 6 bases from J, with 20 bases in between. In nucleotides, the CDR3 is TGTGCCAGCAGCCGGGGACTTCCCAAGGCTCTCAATGAGCAGTTCTTC. Encoded protein: CASSRGLPKALNEQFF. Combining the CDR3 with reference TRBV7-8 and TRBJ2-1 gives the whole variable domain GAGVSQSPRYKVAKRGQDVALRCDPISGHVSLFWYQQALGQGPEFLTYFQNEAQLDKSGLPSDRFFAERPEGSVSTLKIQRTQQEDSAVYLCASSRGLPKALNEQFFGPGTRLTVL.

The V gene is TRBV7-9, the J gene TRBJ2-7, with 8 bases that match TRBD2. Per the germline V gene, CDR1 is SEHNR and CDR2 is FQNEAQ (reference sequence). This CDR3 has 16 amino acids. The J segment lost 1 base and the V segment lost 3 bases, leaving 8 bases of the junction unmatched. DNA of the CDR3: TGTGCCAGCAGCTTGGGGCTAGCGGGCGGTTCCTACGAGCAGTACTTC. This gives the protein CASSLGLAGGSYEQYF. The full variable domain, its missing parts supplied by reference TRBV7-9 and TRBJ2-7, is DTGVSQNPRHKITKRGQNVTFRCDPISEHNRLYWYRQTLGQGPEFLTYFQNEAQLEKSRLLSDRFSAERPKGSFSTLEIQRTEQGDSAMYLCASSLGLAGGSYEQYFGPGTRLTVT.

This clone has only a few counts. CDR3 loop: CASSPDGDPPGYTF. The CDR3, as DNA: TGCGCCAGCAGCCCGGACGGCGATCCGCCCGGCTACACCTTC. This chain uses TRBV5-1 with TRBJ1-2, with D unresolved. Deletions cut 4 bases from V and 8 bases from J, with 18 bases between. The germline V gene encodes CDR1 SGHRS and CDR2 YFSETQ. The CDR3 totals 14 residues.